This is a list of T cell receptor beta chains from one sample in a study of blood T cell repertoires in COVID-19. Data came from immunoSEQ multiplex PCR; TCRdb stores just in-frame clones and leaves some out. In the table there are approximately 210,000 clones, under 90% of which are singletons. The sequenced material came from peripheral blood. The receptor set was obtained from a human donor in a cohort sampled during active COVID-19. CDR3s include the opening cysteine and the closing phenylalanine or tryptophan. Fields, in order: V gene, J gene, D gene, clone size, CDR3 protein, CDR3 DNA. D genes are given only for firm matches. Clone size is shown for a subset of rows, as once, few, many or a class of expanded clone.

TRBV6-5	TRBJ1-2	.	once	CASSSTGYQGYTF	TGTGCCAGCAGTTCAACAGGTTATCAAGGCTACACCTTC
TRBV5-1	TRBJ2-5	.	.	CASSESRGEETQYF	TGCGCCAGCAGCGAGTCCAGGGGGGAAGAGACCCAGTACTTC
TRBV2	TRBJ2-5	TRBD1	.	CASRWTGQETQYF	TGTGCCAGCAGGTGGACAGGGCAAGAGACCCAGTACTTC
TRBV10-1	TRBJ2-2	TRBD1	.	CASSSRQGAGELFF	TGCGCCAGCAGTTCCCGACAGGGGGCCGGGGAGCTGTTTTTT
TRBV19	TRBJ2-1	.	few	CASSPRRSSTRGLFF	TGTGCCAGTAGTCCACGACGGTCGTCTACTCGGGGTTTATTCTTC
TRBV18	TRBJ2-3	TRBD2	.	CASSPQTSGLTDTQYF	TGTGCCAGCTCACCCCAGACTAGCGGACTCACAGATACGCAGTATTTT
TRBV25-1	TRBJ1-2	.	.	CASSGSPVRGYTF	TGTGCCAGCAGTGGGAGCCCAGTGAGGGGCTACACCTTC
TRBV19	TRBJ1-5	.	.	CASSIREGQPQHF	TGTGCCAGTAGTATAAGGGAGGGCCAGCCCCAGCATTTT
TRBV6-1	TRBJ1-4	.	.	CASSERRQPSEKLFF	TGTGCCAGCAGTGAACGAAGACAGCCTAGTGAAAAACTGTTTTTT
TRBV11-1	TRBJ2-7	.	.	CASSLETSYEQYF	TGTGCCAGCAGCTTAGAAACGAGTTACGAGCAGTACTTC
TRBV2	TRBJ2-1	TRBD2	once	CATPLAGVGDEQFF	TGTGCCACCCCATTAGCGGGAGTTGGCGATGAGCAGTTCTTC
TRBV28	TRBJ2-7	TRBD2	.	CASSRKLPGTSEQYF	TGTGCCAGCAGCCGAAAGCTCCCCGGGACTAGCGAGCAGTACTTC
TRBV24-1	TRBJ2-1	TRBD2	.	CATGTNSYNEQFF	TGTGCAACCGGGACTAACTCCTACAATGAGCAGTTCTTC
TRBV6-5	TRBJ2-1	TRBD2	.	CASSYRRGGNYEQFF	TGTGCCAGCAGTTACCGCCGGGGGGGCAACTATGAGCAGTTCTTC
TRBV6-5	TRBJ1-3	.	.	CASSPRRAGNTIYF	TGTGCCAGCAGTCCCCGCAGGGCTGGAAACACCATATATTTT
TRBV7-9	TRBJ1-5	.	once	CASSADGGQPQHF	TGTGCCAGCAGTGCAGATGGTGGTCAGCCCCAGCATTTT
TRBV7-2	TRBJ1-1	.	.	CASSFSVTGTEAFF	TGTGCCAGCAGCTTCAGTGTCACGGGCACTGAAGCTTTCTTT
TRBV19	TRBJ1-5	.	.	CASSMGQVNQPQHF	TGTGCCAGTAGTATGGGGCAGGTTAATCAGCCCCAGCATTTT
TRBV10-2	TRBJ2-7	.	.	CASSEPSYEQYF	TGCGCCAGCAGTGAGCCGTCCTACGAGCAGTACTTC
TRBV19	TRBJ2-6	.	.	CASTPIVGHNSGANVLTF	TGTGCCAGTACCCCTATAGTGGGACACAACTCTGGGGCCAACGTCCTGACTTTC
TRBV6-5	TRBJ1-1	.	.	CASRRTLRENTEAFF	TGTGCCAGCAGGAGGACCCTCAGGGAGAACACTGAAGCTTTCTTT
TRBV6-6	TRBJ2-4	.	.	CASSPTDKLAKNIQYF	TGTGCCAGCAGTCCCACGGACAAACTAGCCAAAAACATTCAGTACTTC
TRBV19	TRBJ2-5	.	.	CASRKQATETQYF	TGTGCCAGCAGAAAACAGGCTACAGAGACCCAGTACTTC
TRBV9	TRBJ2-5	TRBD2	.	CASSTRSSGGAQYF	TGTGCCAGCAGCACTCGGTCTAGCGGGGGGGCCCAGTACTTC
TRBV18	TRBJ2-7	.	.	CASSPPTGGLGYEQYF	TGTGCCAGCTCACCACCCACCGGGGGACTGGGATACGAGCAGTACTTC
TRBV5-5	TRBJ1-1	.	.	CASSLIEAQAFF	TGTGCCAGCAGCTTGATAGAGGCCCAAGCTTTCTTT
TRBV9	TRBJ2-5	TRBD2	once	CASSVGTSGVETQYF	TGTGCCAGCAGCGTAGGGACTAGCGGTGTAGAGACCCAGTACTTC
TRBV20-1	TRBJ1-2	.	.	CSAPGLDGYTF	TGCAGTGCGCCGGGTCTGGATGGCTACACCTTC
TRBV18	TRBJ2-1	TRBD2	.	CASHIALKGLVGYNEQFF	TGTGCCAGCCACATCGCATTAAAAGGACTAGTAGGGTACAATGAGCAGTTCTTC
TRBV10-1	TRBJ2-4	.	.	CASSDLSENIQYF	TGCGCCAGCAGTGATTTGTCGGAAAACATTCAGTACTTC
TRBV5-4	TRBJ2-1	.	.	CASSLGGTLAGEQFF	TGTGCCAGCAGCTTGGGGGGTACCCTAGCTGGTGAGCAGTTCTTC
TRBV5-1	TRBJ2-3	TRBD2	.	CASSELAVSTDTQYF	TGCGCCAGCAGCGAACTAGCGGTTAGCACAGATACGCAGTATTTT
TRBV24-1	TRBJ2-1	.	.	CATSAPGQTNEQFF	TGTGCCACCAGTGCTCCTGGACAGACCAATGAGCAGTTCTTC
TRBV19	TRBJ1-2	.	.	CASSITQGYYGYTF	TGTGCCAGTAGTATCACCCAGGGTTACTATGGCTACACCTTC
TRBV15	TRBJ2-7	.	.	CATSSRENYEQYF	TGTGCCACCAGCAGCCGAGAAAACTACGAGCAGTACTTC
TRBV12-3/TRBV12-4	TRBJ1-1	.	.	CASSYGGNTEAFF	TGTGCCAGCAGCTACGGGGGTAACACTGAAGCTTTCTTT
TRBV28	TRBJ1-5	.	.	CASSPHRAGQPQHF	TGTGCCAGCAGCCCTCACAGGGCCGGGCAGCCCCAGCATTTT
TRBV2	TRBJ2-7	.	.	CASSDGLLYEQYF	TGTGCCAGCAGCGACGGACTGCTCTACGAGCAGTACTTC
TRBV24-1	TRBJ1-5	.	.	CATSDSRAGKQPQHF	TGTGCCACCAGTGACTCCCGGGCAGGGAAGCAGCCCCAGCATTTT
TRBV19	TRBJ1-2	.	.	CASRIDGFGGDYGYTF	TGTGCCAGTAGAATAGATGGATTCGGGGGTGACTATGGCTACACCTTC
TRBV10-2	TRBJ1-4	.	few	CASSTAREKLFF	TGCGCCAGTTCGACAGCTCGCGAAAAACTGTTTTTT
TRBV28	TRBJ1-3	TRBD1	.	CASSSPGQGNTIYF	TGTGCCAGCAGTTCCCCGGGACAGGGAAACACCATATATTTT
TRBV3-1/TRBV3-2	TRBJ1-6	.	.	CASSRLGAGSPLHF	TGTGCCAGCAGCCGACTAGGGGCAGGTTCACCCCTCCACTTT
TRBV5-1	TRBJ2-7	TRBD1	.	CASSPGGTGVYEQYF	TGCGCCAGCAGCCCCGGCGGGACAGGGGTTTACGAGCAGTACTTC
TRBV2	TRBJ1-5	.	.	CASSEAWQQPQHF	TGTGCCAGCAGTGAAGCATGGCAACAGCCCCAGCATTTT
TRBV6-2/TRBV6-3	TRBJ2-2	TRBD1	.	CASSPPGTATGELFF	TGTGCCAGCAGTCCCCCGGGGACAGCCACCGGGGAGCTGTTTTTT
TRBV19	TRBJ1-5	.	once	CASSMERVQPQHF	TGTGCCAGTAGTATGGAGAGGGTCCAGCCCCAGCATTTT
TRBV27	TRBJ1-6	TRBD1	few	CASSSGQYNSPLHF	TGTGCCAGCAGTTCGGGACAGTATAATTCACCCCTCCACTTT
TRBV9	TRBJ2-1	.	.	CASSRGDSYNEQFF	TGTGCCAGCAGTCGCGGGGACTCCTACAATGAGCAGTTCTTC
TRBV9	TRBJ2-2	.	.	CASSVGGQYTGELFF	TGTGCCAGCAGCGTAGGCGGACAATACACCGGGGAGCTGTTTTTT
TRBV29-1	TRBJ1-4	.	few	CSVDRRGNEKLFF	TGCAGCGTTGATCGTAGGGGCAATGAAAAACTGTTTTTT
TRBV29-1	TRBJ2-4	.	.	CSVGGVDIQYF	TGCAGCGTTGGGGGGGTTGACATTCAGTACTTC
TRBV9	TRBJ2-5	TRBD2	.	CASNSGLAGLETQYF	TGTGCCAGCAACTCGGGACTAGCGGGACTAGAGACCCAGTACTTC
TRBV3-1/TRBV3-2	TRBJ1-1	.	few	CASSQAGGTEAFF	TGTGCCAGCAGCCAAGCTGGAGGAACTGAAGCTTTCTTT
TRBV19	TRBJ1-4	TRBD1	.	CASRSTRQGAEKLFF	TGTGCCAGTCGGTCCACTCGACAGGGGGCGGAAAAACTGTTTTTT